This is a list of T cell receptor beta chains from one sample in a study of OX40 agonist ivuxolimab in advanced cancers. This table comes from immunoSEQ multiplex PCR, and its TCRdb copy is limited to in-frame clones, with some not included. Found here are tens of thousands of clones, about four fifths of them singletons; the top ten hold less than 0.55%. The specimen comprised CD4+ or CD8+ T cells sorted from blood, sampled in a trial of the OX40 agonist ivuxolimab. Every receptor here comes from an adult with an advanced solid tumor such as melanoma, head and neck, liver or kidney cancer. The CDR3 runs from the conserved cysteine through the conserved F or W. The D gene is left open where the match is weak. Not every row has a clone size; where given, it reads once, few, many or a size class.

D	size	V	J	CDR3	DNA
NA	NA	TRBV6-1	TRBJ2-1	CASSEYGEIPYNEQFF	TGTGCCAGCAGTGAATATGGGGAAATCCCCTACAATGAGCAGTTCTTC
NA	NA	TRBV19	TRBJ1-5	CASTPRGNQPQHF	TGTGCCAGCACACCCAGGGGCAATCAGCCCCAGCATTTT
NA	NA	TRBV5-1	TRBJ1-3	CASSLGLTGASGNTIYF	TGCGCCAGCAGCTTGGGCCTAACAGGTGCCTCTGGAAACACCATATATTTT
NA	NA	TRBV7-2	TRBJ2-2	CASSPILQNTGELFF	TGTGCCAGCAGCCCTATTCTACAGAACACCGGGGAGCTGTTTTTT
NA	NA	TRBV6-5	TRBJ1-2	CASIRGGDYTF	TGTGCCAGCATCCGGGGGGGGGACTACACCTTC
TRBD1	NA	TRBV7-8	TRBJ2-2	CASSPTTGEVGELFF	TGTGCCAGCAGCCCGACGACAGGGGAAGTCGGGGAGCTGTTTTTT
TRBD1	NA	TRBV19	TRBJ1-1	CASSIGDRGWTNTEAFF	TGTGCCAGTAGTATAGGCGACAGGGGGTGGACCAACACTGAAGCTTTCTTT
TRBD2	NA	TRBV11-2	TRBJ2-1	CASSPGLRSYNEQFF	TGTGCCAGCAGCCCGGGACTACGCTCCTACAATGAGCAGTTCTTC
NA	few	TRBV5-4	TRBJ2-3	CASSLEQGSDTQYF	TGTGCCAGCAGCTTGGAACAGGGTTCAGATACGCAGTATTTT
NA	NA	TRBV9	TRBJ2-5	CASSVDGNQYQETQYF	TGTGCCAGCAGCGTAGATGGTAACCAGTACCAAGAGACCCAGTACTTC
TRBD1	NA	TRBV10-3	TRBJ1-5	CAISGTGEGQPQHF	TGTGCCATCAGTGGAACAGGGGAGGGTCAGCCCCAGCATTTT
NA	NA	TRBV5-1	TRBJ2-2	CASSPTGELFF	TGCGCCAGCAGCCCCACCGGGGAGCTGTTTTTT
TRBD1	NA	TRBV5-1	TRBJ1-2	CASSPDREDYGYTF	TGCGCCAGCAGCCCGGACAGGGAAGACTATGGCTACACCTTC
NA	NA	TRBV6-4	TRBJ1-6	CASSDSASGTNNSPLHF	TGTGCCAGCAGTGACTCGGCAAGTGGGACTAATAATTCACCCCTCCACTTT
TRBD2	NA	TRBV5-3	TRBJ2-1	CADDKGGRFPKFYNEQFF	TGTGCCGATGATAAGGGCGGGAGGTTCCCTAAGTTCTACAATGAGCAGTTCTTC
NA	NA	TRBV28	TRBJ2-5	CASSLGGNEETQYF	TGTGCCAGCAGTTTAGGCGGCAATGAAGAGACCCAGTACTTC
NA	once	TRBV7-2	TRBJ1-5	CASSLSGYLQPQHF	TGTGCCAGCAGCTTATCGGGGTATCTTCAGCCCCAGCATTTT
NA	NA	TRBV19	TRBJ2-3	CASSTGTDTQYF	TGTGCCAGTAGTACGGGCACAGATACGCAGTATTTT
NA	once	TRBV10-2	TRBJ1-5	CASSGVGVDQPQHF	TGCGCCAGCAGTGGGGTGGGGGTTGATCAGCCCCAGCATTTT
NA	NA	TRBV6-6	TRBJ2-3	CASSYGGTADTQYF	TGTGCCAGCAGTTACGGAGGGACGGCGGATACGCAGTATTTT
NA	NA	TRBV15	TRBJ2-3	CATSSSGLSADTQYF	TGTGCCACCAGCAGTAGCGGTCTCTCAGCAGATACGCAGTATTTT
NA	NA	TRBV7-2	TRBJ1-4	CASSLAYGDGGEKLFF	TGTGCCAGCAGCTTAGCGTATGGAGATGGGGGGGAAAAACTGTTTTTT
NA	NA	TRBV6-1	TRBJ1-4	CASSVRRGAGTNEKLFF	TGTGCCAGCAGTGTACGCAGGGGAGCAGGCACTAATGAAAAACTGTTTTTT
NA	NA	TRBV7-3	TRBJ2-2	CASSADRNTGELFF	TGTGCCAGCAGCGCCGACAGGAACACCGGGGAGCTGTTTTTT
TRBD2	NA	TRBV7-8	TRBJ2-1	CASTPTSGRAYEQFF	TGTGCCAGCACCCCGACTAGCGGGAGGGCCTATGAGCAGTTCTTC
NA	NA	TRBV20-1	TRBJ2-1	CSAGAGHEQFF	TGCAGTGCCGGGGCGGGGCATGAGCAGTTCTTC
TRBD2	NA	TRBV29-1	TRBJ2-3	CSGASGAGDTQYF	TGCAGCGGGGCTAGCGGGGCGGGAGATACGCAGTATTTT
TRBD2	NA	TRBV5-8	TRBJ2-7	CASSFGGSYEQYF	TGTGCCAGCAGCTTCGGCGGGAGCTACGAGCAGTACTTC
NA	once	TRBV29-1	TRBJ1-5	CSVRQEVSQPQHF	TGCAGCGTCCGACAGGAGGTATCGCAGCCCCAGCATTTT
TRBD1	NA	TRBV5-1	TRBJ2-5	CAMLFGDRRPGGRETQYF	TGCGCCATGTTGTTCGGGGACAGGCGACCTGGAGGACGAGAGACCCAGTACTTC
NA	NA	TRBV30	TRBJ1-1	CAWTRSGTEAFF	TGTGCCTGGACTCGTTCCGGGACTGAAGCTTTCTTT
NA	NA	TRBV19	TRBJ2-7	CASSILQFEQYF	TGTGCCAGTAGTATCCTACAGTTCGAGCAGTACTTC
NA	NA	TRBV4-3	TRBJ2-3	CASSQEYRAVLTDTQYF	TGCGCCAGCAGCCAAGAATACAGGGCGGTTTTGACAGATACGCAGTATTTT
TRBD1	NA	TRBV29-1	TRBJ2-5	CSVFKDRGWQTQYF	TGCAGCGTTTTTAAGGACAGGGGGTGGCAGACCCAGTACTTC
NA	few	TRBV7-5	TRBJ1-6	CARSLESPLHF	TGTGCCAGAAGCTTAGAGTCACCCCTCCACTTT
TRBD1	NA	TRBV5-6	TRBJ2-1	CASSHPNTWTGGEQFF	TGTGCCAGCAGCCACCCCAATACCTGGACAGGGGGTGAGCAGTTCTTC
TRBD2	NA	TRBV6-4	TRBJ2-2	CASIRGLAGDTGELFF	TGTGCCAGCATCCGCGGACTAGCGGGGGACACCGGGGAGCTGTTTTTT
NA	NA	TRBV10-2	TRBJ2-5	CASSEGLGQQETQYF	TGCGCCAGCAGTGAGGGTTTAGGGCAGCAAGAGACCCAGTACTTC
TRBD2	NA	TRBV28	TRBJ2-5	CASSGSGSTQETQYF	TGTGCCAGCAGTGGTAGCGGGAGTACACAAGAGACCCAGTACTTC
NA	NA	TRBV5-1	TRBJ1-1	CASGGGMNTEAFF	TGCGCCAGCGGCGGCGGGATGAACACTGAAGCTTTCTTT
NA	once	TRBV30	TRBJ1-5	CAWNTRDDNQPQHF	TGTGCCTGGAATACCAGGGATGACAATCAGCCCCAGCATTTT
NA	NA	TRBV15	TRBJ1-5	CATSRDKGLGTSNQPQHF	TGTGCCACCAGCAGAGATAAGGGGCTTGGGACTAGCAATCAGCCCCAGCATTTT
NA	NA	TRBV6-5	TRBJ2-7	CASSYGLAVAGEQYF	TGTGCCAGCAGTTACGGGTTAGCGGTGGCTGGGGAGCAGTACTTC
NA	NA	TRBV5-6	TRBJ2-5	CASSLRGTQETQYF	TGTGCCAGCAGCTTACGGGGCACGCAAGAGACCCAGTACTTC
TRBD1	few	TRBV27	TRBJ2-7	CASSLGQGPLYEQYF	TGTGCCAGCAGCTTGGGACAGGGCCCCCTCTACGAGCAGTACTTC
NA	NA	TRBV5-1	TRBJ2-7	CASSLVGSLYEQYF	TGCGCCAGCAGCTTGGTTGGTAGCTTGTACGAGCAGTACTTC
NA	NA	TRBV5-1	TRBJ1-1	CASSLGQSNTEAFF	TGCGCCAGCAGCTTGGGACAATCGAACACTGAAGCTTTCTTT